The 17 T cell receptor beta chains below all came from one sample that was sequenced in a study of blood T cell repertoires in COVID-19. Libraries were prepared by immunoSEQ multiplex PCR; TCRdb keeps only in-frame clonotypes and omits some of them. The data contain 100,000 to 150,000 clones, about 89% of them singletons. Sequences were obtained from peripheral blood. The source of these receptors is a man over 45 with active or convalescent COVID-19.

This chain uses TRBV4-1 with TRBJ1-2; 7 nucleotides align to TRBD1. The CDR3 runs 15 residues. The junction had 7 bases not matched to a gene; V was cut back by 2 bases and J by 4 bases. The germline CDR1 and CDR2 sequences are MGHRA and YSYEKL. The chain's CDR3 is CASSQTSGQPYGYTF. The CDR3 DNA reads TGCGCCAGCAGCCAAACTTCGGGACAGCCCTATGGCTACACCTTC.

V usage is TRBV5-4 and J usage is TRBJ2-7; perhaps TRBD1 as D (5 bases). This CDR3 has 14 residues. CDR1 SGHNT and CDR2 YYREEE come from the germline V gene (reference sequence). Trimming left V 0 bases short and J 1 base short, with 8 bases between. CDR3 residues: CASSLGQYSYEQYF. The CDR3 DNA reads as TGTGCCAGCAGCTTGGGACAGTATTCCTACGAGCAGTACTTC.

This clone has just a few counts. The gene calls are TRBV19 and TRBJ1-1; weak D call: TRBD1 (6 bases). V shed 3 bases and J shed 1 base, with 15 bases lying between them. The CDR3 length is 16 residues. Germline V CDR1 and CDR2: LNHDA, SQIVND (reference sequence). The CDR3 nucleotides read TGTGCCAGTAGTATCCCGGGACACACTGAGAACACTGAAGCTTTCTTT. Translation: CASSIPGHTENTEAFF.

The chain's CDR3 is CASSLVQGAHNEQFF. CDR3 DNA: TGCGCCAGCAGCTTGGTTCAGGGGGCGCATAATGAGCAGTTCTTC. This rearrangement joins TRBV5-1 to TRBJ2-1; TRBD1 agrees at 8 bases. Per the germline V gene, CDR1 is SGHRS and CDR2 is YFSETQ. The V segment lost 0 bases and the J segment 7 bases; nucleotides outside the gene matches: 6. This CDR3 has 15 residues.

V and J are TRBV19 and TRBJ2-7; 8 bases are shared with TRBD1. Trimming cost V 9 bases and J 4 bases; bases outside gene matches: 5. This CDR3 comprises 12 residues. Germline V gene lookup returns CDR1 LNHDA and CDR2 SQIVND (reference sequence). The CDR3 DNA sequence: TGTGCCAGCCGGGACAGGTGGTACGAGCAGTACTTC. Translated: CASRDRWYEQYF.

The chain carries TRBV21-1 and TRBJ2-6; TRBD1 reflects the table's D call only, with no check against the DNA. TRBV21-1 counts as a pseudogene. The CDR3 sequence is 19 residues long. As DNA, the CDR3 is TGTGCCAGCACCTACAGACGGGCAGGGGCATTGTCTGGGGCCAACGTCCTGACTTTC. Residues: CASTYRRAGALSGANVLTF.

This clone was counted once. The rearrangement links TRBV19 to TRBJ2-5; 7 bases are a match to TRBD1. V shed 7 bases, J shed 7 bases, and the junction held 12 bases outside the gene matches. Per germline, CDR1 LNHDA and CDR2 SQIVND (reference sequence). The CDR3 has 14 amino acids. CDR3 protein: CASKGAQLYGTQYF. In nucleotides, the CDR3 is TGTGCCAGTAAGGGGGCGCAGCTATATGGGACCCAGTACTTC.

This clone was found a few times. This rearrangement joins TRBV12-5 to TRBJ2-1; 7 bases are shared with TRBD2. The CDR3 consists of 17 residues. In germline, CDR1 is LGHNT, CDR2 FRNRAP. Trimming removed 0 bases from V and 6 bases from J; junction bases left unmatched: 11. Written as DNA, the CDR3 is TGTGCTAGTGGTTTGGTATTGGGGAGCGGGGAGGGCAATGAGCAGTTCTTC. Its protein product is CASGLVLGSGEGNEQFF.

The J gene is TRBJ1-3, the V gene TRBV7-2; D gene unclear. The CDR3 covers 16 residues. Germline V gives CDR1 SGHTA, CDR2 FQGNSA. The V and J ends lost 4 bases and 2 bases respectively, with 15 bases between them. CDR3: CASSSVGRLPGNTIYF. The CDR3 DNA sequence: TGTGCCAGCAGCTCCGTCGGCAGGCTACCTGGAAACACCATATATTTT.

DNA for the CDR3: TGTGCCAGCAGCTCGCCTAGGACAGTTAATTTCGGGATGCAGTACTTC. Translation gives CASSSPRTVNFGMQYF. This chain links TRBV7-9 with TRBJ2-7; D may be TRBD1 (6 bases). The ends were cut back, 4 bases at V and 9 bases at J, with 25 bases in the middle. Germline CDR1 is SEHNR and CDR2 is FQNEAQ (reference sequence). The CDR3 length is 16 residues.

The chain combines TRBV19 with TRBJ2-3; D call uncertain. The CDR3 covers 14 residues. CDR1 and CDR2 from the germline V gene are LNHDA and SQIVND (reference sequence). Trimming stripped 3 bases from V and 1 base from J, with 8 bases between. CDR3 sequence reads: CASSIDFGTDTQYF. As DNA, the CDR3 is TGTGCCAGTAGTATCGACTTCGGCACAGATACGCAGTATTTT. The whole variable domain, remainder taken from reference TRBV19 and TRBJ2-3, is DGGITQSPKYLFRKEGQNVTLSCEQNLNHDAMYWYRQDPGQGLRLIYYSQIVNDFQKGDIAEGYSVSREKKESFPLTVTSAQKNPTAFYLCASSIDFGTDTQYFGPGTRLTVL.

The gene calls are TRBV18 and TRBJ1-1, with D unresolved. The CDR3 is 13 amino acids. Germline V gene lookup returns CDR1 KGHSH and CDR2 LQKENI. The germline V and J ends were trimmed by 3 bases and 3 bases, with 8 bases remaining between them. CDR3 bases: TGTGCCAGCTCACCGCGTATTGACACTGAAGCTTTCTTT. As protein: CASSPRIDTEAFF.

The chain recombines TRBV19 with TRBJ1-4, with 10 bases fitting TRBD1. The CDR3 is 17 amino acids. V gave up 3 bases and J gave up 2 bases; unmatched junction bases: 6. Germline values: CDR1 LNHDA, CDR2 SQIVND (reference sequence). This CDR3 reads CASSIPGQGTTNEKLFF. CDR3 bases: TGTGCCAGTAGTATTCCGGGACAGGGGACTACTAATGAAAAACTGTTTTTT.

The chain is built from TRBV15 and TRBJ2-2; 8 positions agree with TRBD2. There are 20 residues in the CDR3. V was pared by 2 bases and J by 4 bases, with 18 bases of the junction left unmatched. Germline V gives CDR1 LNHNV, CDR2 YYDKDF (reference sequence). The CDR3 coding sequence is TGTGCCACCAGCAGACCCGCTTCGCGGGGGGCTCCCGCGAGCACCGGGGAGCTGTTTTTT. This translates into CATSRPASRGAPASTGELFF.

V and J are TRBV2 and TRBJ1-6; D unresolved. V was trimmed by 6 bases and J by 8 bases, leaving 14 bases between them. The length of the CDR3 is 14 residues. The V gene's germline CDR1 is SNHLY and CDR2 FYNNEI. The CDR3 DNA follows: TGTGCCAGCAGACTAGGACTGGTTGATTCACCCCTCCACTTT. This encodes CASRLGLVDSPLHF.

The chain uses TRBV6-6 and TRBJ2-2; D uncertain. The CDR3 has 12 residues. Germline V lookup: CDR1 MNHNY, CDR2 SVGAGI (reference sequence). Trimming cost V 6 bases and J 5 bases, with 7 bases left between them. For the CDR3, the DNA is TGTGCCAGCAGGCGTGAGACCGGGGAGCTGTTTTTT. This translates into CASRRETGELFF.

The chain recombines TRBV19 with TRBJ2-3, with D tentatively TRBD1 (5 bases). CDR1 and CDR2 (germline): LNHDA, SQIVND (reference sequence). Trimming stripped 4 bases from V and 5 bases from J, with 16 bases between. The CDR3 spans 15 residues. CDR3 region: CASSSSQGHLDTQYF. The DNA for the CDR3 is TGTGCCAGTAGTAGTTCTCAGGGTCATTTAGATACGCAGTATTTT.